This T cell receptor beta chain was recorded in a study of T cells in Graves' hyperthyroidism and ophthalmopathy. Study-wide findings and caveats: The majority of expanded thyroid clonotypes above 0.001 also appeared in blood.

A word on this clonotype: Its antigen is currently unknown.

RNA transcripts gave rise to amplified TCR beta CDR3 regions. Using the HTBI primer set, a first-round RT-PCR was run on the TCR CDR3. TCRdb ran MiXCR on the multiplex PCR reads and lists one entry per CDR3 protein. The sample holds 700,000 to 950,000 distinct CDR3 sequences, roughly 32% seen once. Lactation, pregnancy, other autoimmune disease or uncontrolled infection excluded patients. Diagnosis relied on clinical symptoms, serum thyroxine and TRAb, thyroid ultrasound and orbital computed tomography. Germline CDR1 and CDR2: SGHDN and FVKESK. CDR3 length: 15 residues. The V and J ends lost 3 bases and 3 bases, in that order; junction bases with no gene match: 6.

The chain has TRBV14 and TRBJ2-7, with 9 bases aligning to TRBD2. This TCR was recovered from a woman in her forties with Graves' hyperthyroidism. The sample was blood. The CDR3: CASSQPGLADYEQYF. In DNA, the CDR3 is TGTGCCAGCAGCCAGCCGGGACTAGCAGACTACGAGCAGTACTTC. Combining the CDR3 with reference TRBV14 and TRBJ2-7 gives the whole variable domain EAGVTQFPSHSVIEKGQTVTLRCDPISGHDNLYWYRRVMGKEIKFLLHFVKESKQDESGMPNNRFLAERTGGTYSTLKVQPAELEDSGVYFCASSQPGLADYEQYFGPGTRLTVT.